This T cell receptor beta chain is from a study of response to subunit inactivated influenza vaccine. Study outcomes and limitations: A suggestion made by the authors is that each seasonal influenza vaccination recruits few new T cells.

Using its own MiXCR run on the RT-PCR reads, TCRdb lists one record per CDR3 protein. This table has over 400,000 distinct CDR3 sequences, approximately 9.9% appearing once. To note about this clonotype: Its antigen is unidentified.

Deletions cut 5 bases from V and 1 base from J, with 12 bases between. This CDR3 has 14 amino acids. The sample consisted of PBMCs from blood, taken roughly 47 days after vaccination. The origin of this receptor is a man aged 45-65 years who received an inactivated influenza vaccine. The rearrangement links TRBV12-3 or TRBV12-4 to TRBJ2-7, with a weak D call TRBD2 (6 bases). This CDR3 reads CASSRGTASYEQYF. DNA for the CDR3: TGTGCCAGCAGTCGCGGGACGGCGTCCTACGAGCAGTACTTC.